This entry lists 8 T cell receptor beta chains sequenced from one sample in a study of shared clonotypes between healthy human individuals. The table came from immunoSEQ multiplex PCR; TCRdb's copy has only in-frame clones and leaves some out. The data hold under 2.5 million clones, with roughly 90% observed a single time. Sequences were obtained from naive CD4+ T cells from PBMCs. Subset indicated: CD45RA+ positively selected. The receptors originated from a man aged 18 to 30 in good health. Some clones in this sample may be carry-over from other donors' samples.

The chain couples TRBV18 to TRBJ2-1; the match to TRBD2 covers 11 bases. Germline V gene lookup returns CDR1 KGHSH and CDR2 LQKENI. The ends lost 6 bases at V and 4 bases at J; junction bases unmatched: 8. The CDR3 is made up of 16 amino acids. The CDR3, as DNA: TGTGCCAGCTCCGCCATAGCGGGAGGGCGGTACAATGAGCAGTTCTTC. This codes for CASSAIAGGRYNEQFF.

The chain's CDR3 is CASSAGQVGNQPQHF. The CDR3 bases are TGTGCCAGCAGTGCTGGACAGGTGGGCAATCAGCCCCAGCATTTT. The J gene is TRBJ1-5, the V gene TRBV28; TRBD1 matches at 7 bases. The germline gives CDR1 MDHEN, CDR2 SYDVKM. The CDR3 runs 15 residues. Trimming at V came to 5 bases and at J to 2 bases, leaving 6 bases not matched to a gene.

This chain connects TRBV28 to TRBJ1-3, with D perhaps matching TRBD1 (6 bases). Germline assignment: CDR1 MDHEN and CDR2 SYDVKM. V lost 2 bases, J lost 0 bases, and 14 bases lay in between. This CDR3 is 17 amino acids long. The CDR3 DNA is TGTGCCAGCAGTTTAATCAGGGGACTGATCTCTGGAAACACCATATATTTT. Translated, it gives CASSLIRGLISGNTIYF. The whole variable domain, filled in from reference TRBV28 and TRBJ1-3, reads DVKVTQSSRYLVKRTGEKVFLECVQDMDHENMFWYRQDPGLGLRLIYFSYDVKMKEKGDIPEGYSVSREKKERFSLILESASTNQTSMYLCASSLIRGLISGNTIYFGEGSWLTVV.

This sequence joins TRBV2 and TRBJ1-1; no clear D. Germline V gives CDR1 SNHLY, CDR2 FYNNEI. CDR3 length: 13 amino acids. Trimming removed 7 bases from V and 1 base from J, with 10 bases in between. The CDR3 protein is CASMVRENTEAFF. The CDR3 nucleotides read TGTGCCAGCATGGTCAGAGAGAACACTGAAGCTTTCTTT.

A single count supports this clone. The rearrangement links TRBV7-9 to TRBJ2-7, with a tentative D call TRBD2 (5 bases). Trimming pared 0 bases from V and 5 bases from J, leaving 14 bases between. From germline, CDR1 is SEHNR and CDR2 FQNEAQ (reference sequence). CDR3 length: 15 residues. The CDR3 DNA follows: TGTGCCAGCAGCTTAGCGGGAGTATATCGGGACGAGCAGTACTTC. Protein product: CASSLAGVYRDEQYF.

This clone was counted a single time. V usage is TRBV6-5 and J usage is TRBJ1-1; TRBD1 might be the D (6 bases). The V end was cut by 2 bases, the J end by 8 bases, with 18 bases between. Germline V gene lookup returns CDR1 MNHEY and CDR2 SVGAGI. CDR3 length equals 15 residues. The CDR3 sequence: CASSYLSRGDLEAFF. The CDR3 region has the DNA TGTGCCAGCAGTTACCTCTCCAGGGGAGACTTAGAAGCTTTCTTT.

The chain carries TRBV5-1 and TRBJ1-2; unclear D gene. Germline CDR1 is SGHRS and CDR2 is YFSETQ. Trimming cost V 2 bases and J 0 bases, with 14 bases left between them. There are 16 residues in the CDR3. The CDR3 sequence: CASSLRTDATNYGYTF. CDR3 nucleotides: TGCGCCAGCAGCTTAAGAACAGACGCGACTAACTATGGCTACACCTTC.

The rearrangement joins TRBV9 to TRBJ1-3; possibly TRBD1 for D (6 bases). CDR1 is SGDLS and CDR2 is YYNGEE in the germline V gene. The CDR3 is made up of 15 amino acids. The ends were cut back, 7 bases at V and 0 bases at J, with 14 bases in the middle. The CDR3 region is CASSTGGSSGNTIYF. The CDR3 nucleotides are TGTGCCAGCTCAACTGGGGGCAGCTCTGGAAACACCATATATTTT.